This passage covers 24 T cell receptor beta chains from one sample sequenced in a study of shared clonotypes between healthy human individuals (TCRdb year 2020). The library was produced with the immunoSEQ multiplex PCR assay. TCRdb provides this immuneACCESS table in a form limited to in-frame rearrangements. Some clones are lacking; in checked studies, under half of them reflect an unresolved V gene, and why the rest are absent is not known. The sample contains about 2 million clones, around 95% of them found a single time. Clones ranked in the top ten supply more than 0.1% of the sample. Sequencing used naive CD4+ T cells sorted from blood. What the cell subset or site label conveys for this sample: CD45RA+ positively selected. The receptors were gathered from a young man in good health.

This chain links TRBV7-6 with TRBJ2-1; 9 bases fit TRBD1. CDR3 size: 16 residues. V lost 4 bases to trimming and J lost 7 bases; unmatched junction nucleotides: 11. Per germline, CDR1 SGHVS and CDR2 FNYEAQ. The chain's CDR3 is CASSSPPGQGVNEQFF. The CDR3 nucleotides read TGTGCCAGCAGCTCGCCGCCGGGACAGGGAGTAAATGAGCAGTTCTTC. Full variable domain (outside the CDR3, taken from reference TRBV7-6 and TRBJ2-1): GAGVSQSPRYKVTKRGQDVALRCDPISGHVSLYWYRQALGQGPEFLTYFNYEAQQDKSGLPNDRFSAERPEGSISTLTIQRTEQRDSAMYRCASSSPPGQGVNEQFFGPGTRLTVL.

About this clone itself: The germline gene is not matched at one end of the junction; a read error may be the cause. The chain joins TRBV4-1 to TRBJ1-1; TRBD1 is a possible D gene (5 bases). The germline gives CDR1 MGHRA, CDR2 YSYEKL. This CDR3 contains 14 residues. In DNA, the CDR3 is TGTGCCAGCAGCCGCAATATTGGGACTACTGAAGCTTTCTTT. This gives the protein CASSRNIGTTEAFF.

This chain uses TRBV7-9 with TRBJ1-2; maybe TRBD1 (5 bases). CDR3 length: 15 amino acids. The ends were cut back, 7 bases at V and 0 bases at J, with 15 bases in the middle. CDR1 is SEHNR and CDR2 is FQNEAQ in the germline V gene (reference sequence). The CDR3 DNA follows: TGTGCCAGCACCTCTGCCTGGGGGTCTAACTATGGCTACACCTTC. It translates to CASTSAWGSNYGYTF.

With regard to this clone: One junction end disagrees with the germline gene, perhaps due to a read error. The V call is TRBV6-6, the J call TRBJ1-1; possibly TRBD1 for D (5 bases). Germline V gene lookup returns CDR1 MNHNY and CDR2 SVGAGI (reference sequence). The CDR3 is 14 amino acids. CDR3 sequence reads: CASSHSQANTEAFF. DNA of the CDR3: TGTGCCAGCAGTCACTCACAGGCGAACACTGAAGCTTTCTTT.

The V call is TRBV7-2, the J call TRBJ2-2; tentative D call: TRBD2 (6 bases). Trimming stripped 4 bases from V and 5 bases from J, with 20 bases between. CDR1 and CDR2 from the germline V gene are SGHTA and FQGNSA. The CDR3 runs 17 residues. CDR3 bases: TGTGCCAGCAGCTCCTCCGGGACTCCCAAAGGGACCGGGGAGCTGTTTTTT. Amino acids: CASSSSGTPKGTGELFF.

The chain employs TRBV7-9 and TRBJ2-7; 8 bases are a match to TRBD1. The ends lost 4 bases at V and 2 bases at J; junction bases unmatched: 16. From germline, CDR1 is SEHNR and CDR2 FQNEAQ (reference sequence). The CDR3 length is 18 residues. The CDR3 sequence: CASSSEGRQGSFTYEQYF. The DNA of the CDR3 is TGTGCCAGCAGCTCCGAGGGCCGACAGGGGAGTTTCACCTACGAGCAGTACTTC.

The chain links TRBV19 to TRBJ2-5; D is uncertain. With 5 bases removed from V and 7 bases from J, the gap between germline ends came to 14 bases. This CDR3 comprises 13 residues. CDR1 and CDR2 from the germline V gene are LNHDA and SQIVND (reference sequence). Here the CDR3 DNA reads TGTGCCAGTAGTCTGGCGGAGCAGCGGACCCAGTACTTC. The encoded protein is CASSLAEQRTQYF.

The gene calls are TRBV27 and TRBJ2-7, with D possibly being TRBD1 (5 bases). The CDR3 extends over 15 amino acids. Between the trimmed V and J ends, which lost 8 bases and 2 bases, there was a span of 19 bases. Germline CDR1 and CDR2: MNHEY and SMNVEV (reference sequence). This CDR3 is CASGPGFWVTYEQYF. The CDR3 DNA sequence: TGTGCCAGCGGGCCAGGGTTTTGGGTGACCTACGAGCAGTACTTC.

This clone was recorded a few times. The rearrangement uses TRBV30 and TRBJ2-1, with 11 bases that match TRBD2. The CDR3 spans 16 residues. The J segment lost 4 bases and the V segment lost 3 bases, leaving 8 bases of the junction unmatched. CDR1 is GTSNPN and CDR2 is SVGIG in the germline V gene (reference sequence). CDR3 protein: CAWRGRGTSGYNEQFF. The CDR3 nucleotides are TGTGCCTGGAGGGGGAGGGGGACTAGCGGTTACAATGAGCAGTTCTTC. Variable domain in full (rest from reference TRBV30 and TRBJ2-1): SQTIHQWPATLVQPVGSPLSLECTVEGTSNPNLYWYRQAAGRGLQLLFYSVGIGQISSEVPQNLSASRPQDRQFILSSKKLLLSDSGFYLCAWRGRGTSGYNEQFFGPGTRLTVL.

The chain uses TRBV29-1 and TRBJ1-1; no clear D. CDR3 length: 13 residues. The germline gives CDR1 SQVTM, CDR2 ANQGSEA. Trimming left V 7 bases short and J 1 base short, with 13 bases between. Here the CDR3 DNA reads TGCAGCGCCCTCAGCGGCCGGAACACTGAAGCTTTCTTT. Its translation: CSALSGRNTEAFF.

This rearrangement joins TRBV30 to TRBJ1-2; 10 bases map to TRBD1. In germline, CDR1 is GTSNPN, CDR2 SVGIG (reference sequence). V lost 5 bases to trimming and J lost 2 bases; unmatched junction nucleotides: 5. This CDR3 is built from 14 residues. The CDR3 is CAWRQGASNYGYTF. The CDR3 region has the DNA TGTGCCTGGCGACAGGGGGCCTCAAACTATGGCTACACCTTC. Based on the CDR3 plus reference TRBV30 and TRBJ1-2, the full variable domain is SQTIHQWPATLVQPVGSPLSLECTVEGTSNPNLYWYRQAAGRGLQLLFYSVGIGQISSEVPQNLSASRPQDRQFILSSKKLLLSDSGFYLCAWRQGASNYGYTFGSGTRLTVV.

The chain has TRBV6-5 and TRBJ1-5; 9 positions match TRBD1. The CDR3 loop spans 15 amino acids. The J segment lost 5 bases and the V segment lost 2 bases, leaving 4 bases of the junction unmatched. Germline V gene sequence: CDR1 MNHEY, CDR2 SVGAGI. The CDR3: CASSYTGGADQPQHF. In DNA form, the CDR3 reads TGTGCCAGCAGTTACACAGGGGGCGCCGATCAGCCCCAGCATTTT.

V usage is TRBV28 and J usage is TRBJ1-4; D may be TRBD1 (5 bases). Germline CDR1 is MDHEN and CDR2 is SYDVKM. CDR3 length: 14 residues. Between the trimmed V and J ends, which lost 10 bases and 5 bases, there was a span of 17 bases. This chain's CDR3 is CATTWGGGNEKLFF. In nucleotides, the CDR3 is TGTGCCACCACATGGGGCGGCGGAAATGAAAAACTGTTTTTT.

This chain joins TRBV14 and TRBJ2-7; 9 positions agree with TRBD1. V shed 0 bases and J 6 bases; nucleotides not matched to a gene: 3. Per germline, CDR1 SGHDN and CDR2 FVKESK. The CDR3 is 14 residues long. CDR3 in DNA: TGTGCCAGCAGCCAAGAGGGACAGGGAGCCGAGCAGTACTTC. Translating gives CASSQEGQGAEQYF.

The rearrangement uses TRBV19 and TRBJ2-7; D remains ambiguous. Trimming stripped 2 bases from V and 3 bases from J, with 11 bases between. The CDR3 has 14 residues. Germline loops: CDR1 LNHDA, CDR2 SQIVND (reference sequence). Here the CDR3 reads CASSISAYLYEQYF. For the CDR3, the DNA is TGTGCCAGTAGTATATCAGCCTACCTCTACGAGCAGTACTTC.

This clone was counted a single time. This rearrangement joins TRBV10-3 to TRBJ2-6, with a tentative D call TRBD1 (5 bases). The ends were cut back, 8 bases at V and 0 bases at J, with 20 bases in the middle. Germline V gene lookup returns CDR1 ENHRY and CDR2 SYGVKD. This CDR3 has 18 amino acids. Written as DNA, the CDR3 is TGTGCCATCCAAAATAGGCAGGGATATCCCTCTGGGGCCAACGTCCTGACTTTC. Amino acids: CAIQNRQGYPSGANVLTF.

This clone was seen just once. V usage is TRBV2 and J usage is TRBJ1-2, with D perhaps matching TRBD1 (5 bases). Per the germline V gene, CDR1 is SNHLY and CDR2 is FYNNEI. Trimming took 5 bases from V and 2 from J, leaving 12 bases between them. CDR3 length: 14 amino acids. CDR3 loop: CASSHPGRNYGYTF. The CDR3 DNA reads as TGTGCCAGCAGTCATCCGGGACGCAACTATGGCTACACCTTC.

The chain links TRBV10-3 to TRBJ2-7, with D unclear. The germline V gene encodes CDR1 ENHRY and CDR2 SYGVKD. This CDR3 is built from 12 residues. Trimming left V 4 bases short and J 5 bases short, with 9 bases between. Here the CDR3 reads CAISALLNEQYF. CDR3 coding DNA: TGTGCCATCAGTGCGTTGCTTAACGAGCAGTACTTC.

The genes are TRBV7-9 and TRBJ2-1; 11 bases agree with TRBD2. This CDR3 is 13 amino acids long. The trim removed 7 bases at V and 7 bases at J, leaving 3 bases unmatched. The germline CDR1 and CDR2 sequences are SEHNR and FQNEAQ (reference sequence). In nucleotides, the CDR3 is TGTGCCAGCACCGCTAGCGGGGGGAATGAGCAGTTCTTC. It codes for CASTASGGNEQFF.

The chain employs TRBV5-1 and TRBJ2-7, with D possibly being TRBD2 (7 bases). Germline assignment: CDR1 SGHRS and CDR2 YFSETQ. The CDR3 has 15 amino acids. V dropped 1 base and J dropped 4 bases, with 15 bases sitting between them. CDR3 region: CASSLHGEGVYEQYF. The DNA for the CDR3 is TGCGCCAGCAGCTTGCACGGGGAGGGGGTGTACGAGCAGTACTTC.

The rearrangement links TRBV14 to TRBJ2-7, with 7 nucleotides matching TRBD2. CDR1 SGHDN and CDR2 FVKESK come from the germline V gene. The CDR3 is 14 amino acids. V lost 1 base and J lost 1; bases outside the gene matches: 1. Written as DNA, the CDR3 is TGTGCCAGCAGCCAAGGACTAGCTTCCTACGAGCAGTACTTC. Translation gives CASSQGLASYEQYF.

In its sample, this clone was seen once. The rearrangement uses TRBV7-2 and TRBJ2-7, with 9 bases that match TRBD2. V lost 4 bases, J lost 4 bases, and 11 bases stayed unmatched. Per germline, CDR1 SGHTA and CDR2 FQGNSA. This CDR3 is 16 amino acids long. CDR3 bases: TGTGCCAGCAGCTCCCAGGCAGCGGGAGGATCGTACGAGCAGTACTTC. Encoded protein: CASSSQAAGGSYEQYF.

This clone showed up just once. The rearrangement uses TRBV25-1 and TRBJ2-7, with D possibly being TRBD2 (5 bases). V was shortened by 10 bases and J by 5 bases, with 18 bases between the two germline ends. The CDR3 has 13 amino acids. CDR1 is MGHDK and CDR2 is SYGVNS in the germline V gene. The DNA of the CDR3 is TGTGCCAACCGCGAGGATGGGAGTCACGAGCAGTACTTC. It is translated as CANREDGSHEQYF.

V gene TRBV5-1 combines with J gene TRBJ2-5; 9 bases match TRBD2. The CDR3 is 16 amino acids. Per the germline V gene, CDR1 is SGHRS and CDR2 is YFSETQ. The J segment lost 4 bases and the V segment lost 0 bases, leaving 7 bases of the junction unmatched. Here the CDR3 reads CASSLVGGGASETQYF. DNA of the CDR3: TGCGCCAGCAGCTTGGTAGGCGGGGGGGCCTCAGAGACCCAGTACTTC.